This T cell receptor (beta chain) was sequenced for a study of cytomegalovirus exposure and HLA in healthy donors (dated by TCRdb to the late 2010s). For the wider study: According to an earlier analysis of 587 of the donors, 150 million to 200 million T cells yielded 117 million unique TCR beta sequences and approximately 300 Gb of sequence data. To decide whether each TCR beta V gene segment behaved as functional or pseudogenic, an earlier analysis of some 600 of the donors relied on high-throughput TCR beta sequencing. High-throughput TCR immunosequencing, statistical association of individual TCRs with disease status, and machine learning were combined to predict cytomegalovirus infection status. The study used immunosequencing to profile the T cell repertoires of around 600 subjects and linked those repertoires to cytomegalovirus serostatus. Roughly five DR-DQ haplotypes were handled as single units for association and clustering, since linkage in the cohort was strong. Across around 400 genotyped donors of the cohort, an average of roughly 200,000 unique TCR beta nucleotide sequences per donor were sequenced, and roughly 18% of those sequences were non-productive. A later analysis re-analyzed previously published TCR beta repertoires from 666 donors and added high-resolution HLA genotyping to study TCR occurrence patterns. Besides the first cohort of some 670 subjects, a separate validation cohort made up of around 120 different subjects was used. All discovery cohort repertoires had been generated on a single sequencing platform. Genome-wide SNP genotypes for about 60% of the roughly 670 donors were used in a later genetic analysis, which treated that subset as a discovery cohort. Of the 398 genotyped donors, roughly 85% fell in the genetic ancestry cluster associated with self-reported Caucasian donors. Approximately 310 gigabases of sequencing data and about 92 million unique TCR sequences made up an early release that covered about 640 HLA-typed donors. Typing coverage differed by locus: A, B, C, DRB1 and DQB1 were typed in about 620-640 donors, DQA1 in about 500, DPA1 in around 580, and DPB1 in 472. The study aimed to test whether signatures of past pathogen exposure could be identified by cataloging public T cell receptors. The later analysis used no new phenotypic data to find candidate immune exposures, relying instead on TCR beta sequences and their occurrence across donors. HLA typing covered class I and class II loci at four-digit resolution. Alongside the repertoire data, information on donor age, sex, ethnicity and CMV serostatus was compiled.

V is shortened by 3 bases, J by 2 bases, and the region joining them spans 12 bases. The CDR3 sequence holds 15 residues, the cysteine and phenylalanine included. Here the CDR3 DNA is all that survives: 45 bases in frame from base 1. The germline V gene (reference sequence) sets CDR1 to LNHDA and CDR2 to SQIVND. The receptor library was made with the immunoSEQ multiplex PCR assay. A mixture of 60 forward primers for TCR Vbeta segments and 13 reverse primers for TCR Jbeta segments was used in the multiplex PCR. A multiplex PCR assay on genomic DNA amplified the CDR3 region of rearranged TCR beta genes. On the Illumina HiSeq System, the amplified TCR beta libraries were sequenced as 87-base-pair reads. Per the original workflow: Across the 670 or so repertoires, a later analysis counted tens of millions of unique TCR beta chains, approximately 10 million of which were shared by at least two donors. Raw reads were error-corrected and collapsed into unique sequences with a nearest-neighbor algorithm that merged closely related sequences to remove PCR and sequencing errors. Alignment of CDR3 sequences to IMGT reference sequences was used to assign V, D and J gene segments. For a sequence to be retained, a match of at least six nucleotides to both a V gene segment and a J gene segment was required. A rearrangement was called productive if the CDR3 had no stop codons and remained in frame with V and J, and every other rearrangement was called non-productive. CDR3 was defined by IMGT convention, running from the second conserved V-encoded cysteine to the conserved J-encoded phenylalanine. In an earlier analysis of 500 to 650 of the donors, sequences lacking an unambiguous match to a single V gene segment were excluded. An earlier analysis of several hundred of the donors called V segments functional above 56.7% productive rearrangements and segregating when the between-donor standard deviation exceeded 5%. To diagnose cytomegalovirus status from the catalog of TCR beta chain sequences, a statistical classification framework was built. V and J gene assignment, in a later analysis, came from comparing TCR nucleotide sequences with IMGT/GENE-DB human TR gene sequences. In a later analysis, CDR3 sequences and most-parsimonious VDJ recombination scenarios were assigned using the TCRdist pipeline. In a later analysis, every TCR beta chain was defined by the combination of its CDR3 amino acid sequence and its V-gene family, and reads without a unique V-gene family were dropped. To address suspected cross-contamination and a sequencing artifact, a later analysis removed 450 to 700 highly shared, low-generation-probability nucleotide sequences. In a later analysis, a clonal expansion index for each public chain was calculated from normalized within-repertoire ranks of inferred template counts. In a later analysis, generation probabilities were computed with a VDJ recombination model fitted to out-of-frame rearrangements, and the resulting probabilities were checked against IGoR. In a later analysis, TCR-TCR, TCR-HLA and TCR-CMV co-occurrence was scored with hypergeometric tests, and a repertoire-size bias correction was applied to TCR pairs. False discovery rates were estimated in a later analysis by permuting HLA or CMV assignments 20 times. In a later analysis, co-occurring TCRs were grouped using DBSCAN, with TCRdist sequence similarity added in when clustering inside HLA-allele-positive subsets. For co-occurrence clustering, repertoires with fewer than 30,000 or more than 120,000 public chains were excluded, along with five repertoires with anomalous nucleotide sharing. In TCRdb, the immuneACCESS table is reduced to in-frame sequences with V and J assigned. These tables do not hold every clone; where another copy was compared, an unresolved V gene accounts for under half, and the others remain unexplained. V and J calls and clone size are those listed in that table; D and trimming were worked out from the DNA. The sample contains about 160,000 clones, 80% of them found a single time. The ten top clones hold 8% to 10% of the sample.

The full study reports these points: An earlier analysis of around 500 of the donors showed that most TCR beta V segments appeared in productive rearrangements either about 87% or about 30% of the time, which broadly matched IMGT annotations. Strong co-occurrence of HLA alleles, especially DR and DQ, made assigning TCR associations to individual alleles difficult. A few of the identified cytomegalovirus-associated TCR beta chains were confirmed in vitro to be specific for cytomegalovirus antigens. Correlated functional status among segregating V segments might be attributable to linkage disequilibrium, but an unknown experimental factor could not be ruled out. The 87-base-pair reads could not distinguish some IMGT-functional V segments, including TRBV6-2 and TRBV6-3, so those segments were excluded. Sequencing depth was assumed to be roughly uniform across donors in the presence/absence analyses, though that assumption may not hold. Because HLA typing was missing for some donors at each locus, association tests included only the typed subset. While some public TCRs were present in many individuals, most TCR sequences turned up only very rarely across donors. Immune exposure information for the cohort was limited to CMV serostatus. Some 15 rarely observed V segments, including chromosome 9 orphons, were excluded from the earlier analysis of 550 to 700 of the donors because counts were too low. An association between a missense DCLRE1C variant and V-gene and J-gene trimming of TCR beta chains was found in a later genetic analysis and replicated in an independent cohort. In both the original and validation cohorts, the classifier was reported to diagnose cytomegalovirus status with high specificity and sensitivity. A later analysis associated 15,000 or so TCR beta sequences with specific HLA alleles at a false discovery rate of 0.05. A later analysis found that most CMV-associated TCR beta chains appeared HLA-restricted, with HLA associations seemingly driven largely by CMV exposure. This cohort had only TCR beta chains sequenced, and the lack of alpha or paired-chain data limited which features could be detected. The study gave a list of about 150 TCR beta chains associated with cytomegalovirus. A later genetic analysis reported fewer N-insertions in productive TCRs among donors in an Asian-associated ancestry cluster than the roughly 620-donor mean. A later analysis reported that several top co-occurrence clusters appeared linked to parvovirus B19, influenza, CMV and Epstein-Barr virus. The sequencing pipeline was judged likely to have produced a cluster of highly shared sequence variants as a technical artifact. According to the authors, the approach could potentially be generalized to other disease states and immunological phenotypes. In a later analysis, the rate of TCR association differed among HLA loci, with DRB1 alleles having the most associated TCRs and HLA-C alleles having the fewest. A further reported finding was that TCR beta sequences accurately predicted the HLA-A and HLA-B alleles for most subjects in the first cohort. In a later analysis, HLA-associated TCR beta chains were found to be more clonally expanded and to have lower generation probabilities than equally common non-associated chains.

Details on this clone: There is no known antigen for this receptor. No base qualities exist here, and no much larger clone lies one base off it.

In total, about 650 healthy bone marrow donors made up the cohort. All cohort members were sampled while nominally healthy, although unrecorded immune exposures were likely present. The donor was CMV seropositive and was included in the group of 250 to 350 seropositive cohort members. A peripheral blood sample was provided by each donor, and peripheral blood mononuclear cells were used for TCR beta sequencing. Genomic DNA was extracted from the blood cell samples with the Qiagen DNeasy Blood Extraction Kit. The sequenced material came from PBMCs. This receptor was taken from a man aged 18-30 years in good health and CMV-seropositive. Here the chain combines TRBV19 and TRBJ2-3, with no reliable assignment of the D segment. The CDR3 protein sequence reads: CASSINGGYTDTQYF. The nucleotide sequence is TGTGCCAGTAGTATTAATGGCGGATACACAGATACGCAGTATTTT.